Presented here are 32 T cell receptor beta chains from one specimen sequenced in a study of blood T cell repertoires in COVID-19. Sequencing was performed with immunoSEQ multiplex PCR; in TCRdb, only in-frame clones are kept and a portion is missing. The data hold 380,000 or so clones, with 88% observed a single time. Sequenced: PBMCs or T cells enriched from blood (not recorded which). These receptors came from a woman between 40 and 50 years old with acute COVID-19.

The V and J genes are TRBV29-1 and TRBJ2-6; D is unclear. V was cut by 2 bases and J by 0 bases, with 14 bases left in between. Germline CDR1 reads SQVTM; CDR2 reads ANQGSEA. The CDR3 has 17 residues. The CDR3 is CSVESRLRTSGANVLTF. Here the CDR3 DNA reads TGCAGCGTTGAATCCCGACTGCGCACCTCTGGGGCCAACGTCCTGACTTTC.

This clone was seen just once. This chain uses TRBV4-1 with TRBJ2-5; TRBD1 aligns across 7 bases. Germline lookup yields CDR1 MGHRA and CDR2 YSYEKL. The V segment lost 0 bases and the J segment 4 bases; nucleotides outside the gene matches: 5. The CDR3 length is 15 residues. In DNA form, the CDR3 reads TGCGCCAGCAGCCAAGAAAGGGGGCAATTAGAGACCCAGTACTTC. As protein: CASSQERGQLETQYF.

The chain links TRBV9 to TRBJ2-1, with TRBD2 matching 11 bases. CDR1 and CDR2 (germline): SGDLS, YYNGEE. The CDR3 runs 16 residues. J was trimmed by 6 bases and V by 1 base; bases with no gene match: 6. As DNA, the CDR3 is TGTGCCAGCAGCGTACTAGCGGGGGGCCTGATCAATGAGCAGTTCTTC. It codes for CASSVLAGGLINEQFF.

CDR3 protein: CASSLAESSTILGNYEQYF. The CDR3 region has the DNA TGCGCCAGCAGCTTGGCCGAGTCTAGTACCATCCTAGGTAACTACGAGCAGTACTTC. The J gene is TRBJ2-7, the V gene TRBV5-1; D is ambiguous. Germline values: CDR1 SGHRS, CDR2 YFSETQ. The CDR3 runs to 19 residues. With 0 bases removed from V and 3 bases from J, the gap between germline ends came to 25 bases.

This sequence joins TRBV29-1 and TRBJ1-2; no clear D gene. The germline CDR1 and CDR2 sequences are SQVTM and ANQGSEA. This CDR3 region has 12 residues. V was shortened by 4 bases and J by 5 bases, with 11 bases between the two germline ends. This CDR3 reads CSVGASGYGYTF. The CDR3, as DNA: TGCAGCGTTGGGGCCAGCGGGTATGGCTACACCTTC.

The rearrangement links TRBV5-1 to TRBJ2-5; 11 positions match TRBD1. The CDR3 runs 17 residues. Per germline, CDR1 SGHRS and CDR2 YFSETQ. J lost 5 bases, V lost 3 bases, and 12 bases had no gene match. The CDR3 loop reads CASSWGAGTGGVETQYF. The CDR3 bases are TGCGCCAGCAGCTGGGGCGCCGGGACAGGGGGTGTGGAGACCCAGTACTTC.

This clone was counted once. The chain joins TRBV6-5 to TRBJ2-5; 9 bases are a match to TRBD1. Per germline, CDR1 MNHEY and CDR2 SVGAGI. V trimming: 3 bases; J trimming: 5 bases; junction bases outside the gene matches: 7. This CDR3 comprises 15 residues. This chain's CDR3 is CASSYRTGAEETQYF. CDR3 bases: TGTGCCAGCAGTTATAGGACAGGGGCGGAGGAGACCCAGTACTTC.

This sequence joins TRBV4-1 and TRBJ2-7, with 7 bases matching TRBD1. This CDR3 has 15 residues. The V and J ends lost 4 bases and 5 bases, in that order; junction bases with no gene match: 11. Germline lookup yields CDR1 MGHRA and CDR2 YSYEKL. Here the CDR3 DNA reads TGCGCCAGCAGCCTTAGACAGGGTCAACCGCACGAGCAGTACTTC. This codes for CASSLRQGQPHEQYF.

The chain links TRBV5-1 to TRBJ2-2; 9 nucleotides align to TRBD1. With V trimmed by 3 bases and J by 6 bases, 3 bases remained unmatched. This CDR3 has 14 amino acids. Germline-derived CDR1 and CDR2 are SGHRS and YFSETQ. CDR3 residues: CASSSGQGSGELFF. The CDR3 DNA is TGCGCCAGCAGCTCGGGACAGGGATCCGGGGAGCTGTTTTTT.

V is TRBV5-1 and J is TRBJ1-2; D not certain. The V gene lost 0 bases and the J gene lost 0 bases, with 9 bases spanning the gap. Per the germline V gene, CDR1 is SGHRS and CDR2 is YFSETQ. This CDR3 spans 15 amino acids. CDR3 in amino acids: CASSLGAETNYGYTF. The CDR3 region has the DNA TGCGCCAGCAGCTTGGGGGCAGAGACTAACTATGGCTACACCTTC.

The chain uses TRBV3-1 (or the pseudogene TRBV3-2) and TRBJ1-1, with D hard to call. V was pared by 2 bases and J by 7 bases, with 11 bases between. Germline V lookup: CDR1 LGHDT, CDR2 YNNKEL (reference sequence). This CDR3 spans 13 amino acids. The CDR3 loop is CASSQQFSFEAFF. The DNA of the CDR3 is TGTGCCAGCAGCCAACAATTTAGCTTTGAAGCTTTCTTT.

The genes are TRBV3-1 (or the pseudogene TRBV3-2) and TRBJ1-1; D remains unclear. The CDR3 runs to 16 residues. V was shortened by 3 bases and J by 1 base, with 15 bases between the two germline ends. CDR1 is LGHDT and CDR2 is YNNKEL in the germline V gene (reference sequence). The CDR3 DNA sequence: TGTGCCAGCAGCCATCTTGGATCAAGAGGGAACACTGAAGCTTTCTTT. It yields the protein CASSHLGSRGNTEAFF.

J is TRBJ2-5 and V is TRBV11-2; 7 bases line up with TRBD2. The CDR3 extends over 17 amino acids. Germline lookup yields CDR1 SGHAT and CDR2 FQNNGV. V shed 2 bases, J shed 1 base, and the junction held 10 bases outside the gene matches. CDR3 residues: CASSLSNWASGQETQYF. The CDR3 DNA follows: TGTGCCAGCAGCTTAAGTAACTGGGCTAGCGGCCAAGAGACCCAGTACTTC.

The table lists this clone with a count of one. The CDR3 sequence: CAWSVQRENNYEQYF. The CDR3 nucleotides read TGTGCCTGGAGTGTTCAAAGGGAGAATAACTACGAGCAGTACTTC. The V and J genes are TRBV30 and TRBJ2-7; tentatively, D is TRBD2 (5 bases). Germline V gives CDR1 GTSNPN, CDR2 SVGIG (reference sequence). This CDR3 is 15 amino acids long. The V gene lost 0 bases and the J gene lost 3 bases, with 15 bases spanning the gap.

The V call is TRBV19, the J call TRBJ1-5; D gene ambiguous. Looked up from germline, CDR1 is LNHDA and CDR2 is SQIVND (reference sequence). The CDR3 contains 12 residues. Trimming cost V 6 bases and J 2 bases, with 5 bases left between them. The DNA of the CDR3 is TGTGCCAGTAGCTTAGGCAATCAGCCCCAGCATTTT. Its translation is CASSLGNQPQHF.

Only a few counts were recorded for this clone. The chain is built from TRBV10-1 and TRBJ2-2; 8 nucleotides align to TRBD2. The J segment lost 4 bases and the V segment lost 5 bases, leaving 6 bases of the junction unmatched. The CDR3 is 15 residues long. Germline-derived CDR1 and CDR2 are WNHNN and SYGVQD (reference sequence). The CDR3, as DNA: TGCGCCAGCAGTCCAGCGGGGGCTTCCACCGGGGAGCTGTTTTTT. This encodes CASSPAGASTGELFF.

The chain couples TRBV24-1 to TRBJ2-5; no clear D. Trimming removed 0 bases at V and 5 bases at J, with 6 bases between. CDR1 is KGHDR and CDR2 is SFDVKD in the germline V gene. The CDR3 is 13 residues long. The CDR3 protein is CATSDLLSETQYF. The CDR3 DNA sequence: TGTGCCACCAGTGATTTGTTATCCGAGACCCAGTACTTC.

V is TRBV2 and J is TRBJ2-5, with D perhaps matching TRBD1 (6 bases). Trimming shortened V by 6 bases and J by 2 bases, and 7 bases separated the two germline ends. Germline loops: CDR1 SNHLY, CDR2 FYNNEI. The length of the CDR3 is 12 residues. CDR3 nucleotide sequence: TGTGCCAGCAGGGACAGTCAAGAGACCCAGTACTTC. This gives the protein CASRDSQETQYF.

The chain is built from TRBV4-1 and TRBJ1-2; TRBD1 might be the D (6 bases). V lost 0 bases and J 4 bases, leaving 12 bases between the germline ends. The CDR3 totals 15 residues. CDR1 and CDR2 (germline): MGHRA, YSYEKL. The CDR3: CASSQDYTGIYGYTF. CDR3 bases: TGCGCCAGCAGCCAAGATTATACAGGGATCTATGGCTACACCTTC.

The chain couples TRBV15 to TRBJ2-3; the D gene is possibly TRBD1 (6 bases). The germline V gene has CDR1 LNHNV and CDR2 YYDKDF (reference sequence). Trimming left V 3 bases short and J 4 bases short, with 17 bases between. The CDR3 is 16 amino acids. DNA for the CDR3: TGTGCCACCAGCAGGTCGGGGAAAGGGGGTGCAGATACGCAGTATTTT. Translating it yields CATSRSGKGGADTQYF.

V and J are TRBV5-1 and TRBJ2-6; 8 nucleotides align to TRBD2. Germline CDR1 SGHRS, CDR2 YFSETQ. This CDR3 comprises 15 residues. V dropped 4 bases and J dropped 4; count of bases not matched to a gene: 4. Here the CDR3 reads CASSARLAGANVLTF. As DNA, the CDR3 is TGCGCCAGCAGCGCAAGACTAGCGGGGGCCAACGTCCTGACTTTC.

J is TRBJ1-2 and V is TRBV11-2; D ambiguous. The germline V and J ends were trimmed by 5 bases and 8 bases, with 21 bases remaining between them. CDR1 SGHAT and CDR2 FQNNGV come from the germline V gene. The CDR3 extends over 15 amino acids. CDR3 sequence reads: CASSPSVAGSGGYTF. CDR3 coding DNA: TGTGCCAGCAGCCCCTCGGTGGCCGGGTCGGGAGGCTACACCTTC.

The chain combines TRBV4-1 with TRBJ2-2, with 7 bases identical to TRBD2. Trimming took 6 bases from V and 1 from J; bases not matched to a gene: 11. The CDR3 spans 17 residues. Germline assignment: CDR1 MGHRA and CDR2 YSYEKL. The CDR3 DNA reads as TGCGCCAGCAGTAGCACCGGGACTACCAGGAACACCGGGGAGCTGTTTTTT. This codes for CASSSTGTTRNTGELFF.

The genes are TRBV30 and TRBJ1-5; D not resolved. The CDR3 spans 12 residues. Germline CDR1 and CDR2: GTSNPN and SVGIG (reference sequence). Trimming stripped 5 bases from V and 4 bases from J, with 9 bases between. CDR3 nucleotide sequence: TGTGCCTGGGGGTCGGGTAATCAGCCCCAGCATTTT. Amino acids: CAWGSGNQPQHF.

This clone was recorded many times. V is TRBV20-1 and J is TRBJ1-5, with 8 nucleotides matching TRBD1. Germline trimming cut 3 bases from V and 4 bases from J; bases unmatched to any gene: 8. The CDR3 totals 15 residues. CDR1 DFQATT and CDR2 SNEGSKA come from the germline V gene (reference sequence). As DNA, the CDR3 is TGCAGTGCTAGTGGACCGACAGGGGATAATCAGCCCCAGCATTTT. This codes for CSASGPTGDNQPQHF.

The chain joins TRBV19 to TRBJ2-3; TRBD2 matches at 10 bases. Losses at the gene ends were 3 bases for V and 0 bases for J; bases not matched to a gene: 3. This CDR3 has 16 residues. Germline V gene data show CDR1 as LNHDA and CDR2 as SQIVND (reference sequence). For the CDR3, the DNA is TGTGCCAGTAGTATTAGCGGGGGGTTTAGCACAGATACGCAGTATTTT. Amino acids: CASSISGGFSTDTQYF.

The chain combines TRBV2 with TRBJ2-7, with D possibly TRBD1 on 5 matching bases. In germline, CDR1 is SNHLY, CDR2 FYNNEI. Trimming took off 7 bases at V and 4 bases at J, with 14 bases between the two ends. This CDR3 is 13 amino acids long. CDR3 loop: CASINRRSYEQYF. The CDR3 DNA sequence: TGTGCCAGCATAAACAGGCGGAGTTACGAGCAGTACTTC.

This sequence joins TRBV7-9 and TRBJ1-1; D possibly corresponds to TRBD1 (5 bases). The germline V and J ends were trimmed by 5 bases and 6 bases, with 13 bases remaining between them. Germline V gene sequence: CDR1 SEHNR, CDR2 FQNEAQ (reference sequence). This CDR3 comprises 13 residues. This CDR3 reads CASSPGQLSEAFF. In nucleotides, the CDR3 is TGTGCCAGCAGCCCCGGACAATTATCTGAAGCTTTCTTT.

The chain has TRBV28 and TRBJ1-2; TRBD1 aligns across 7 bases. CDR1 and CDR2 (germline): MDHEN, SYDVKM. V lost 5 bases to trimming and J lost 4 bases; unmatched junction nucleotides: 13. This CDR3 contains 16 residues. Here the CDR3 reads CASSAESTGSGYGYTF. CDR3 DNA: TGTGCCAGCAGTGCCGAATCGACAGGGTCCGGCTATGGCTACACCTTC.

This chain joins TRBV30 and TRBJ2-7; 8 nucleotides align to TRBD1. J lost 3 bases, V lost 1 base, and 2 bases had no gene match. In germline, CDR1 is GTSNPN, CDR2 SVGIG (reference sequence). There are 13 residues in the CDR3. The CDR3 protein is CAWSGGQGYEQYF. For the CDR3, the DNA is TGTGCCTGGAGTGGTGGACAGGGCTACGAGCAGTACTTC.

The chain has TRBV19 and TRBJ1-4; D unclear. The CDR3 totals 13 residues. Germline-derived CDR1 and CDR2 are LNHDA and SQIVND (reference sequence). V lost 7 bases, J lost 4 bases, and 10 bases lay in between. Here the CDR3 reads CASNWGGNEKLFF. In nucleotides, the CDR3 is TGTGCCAGTAATTGGGGAGGTAATGAAAAACTGTTTTTT.

CDR3: CAWTDSLYGYTF. CDR3 nucleotides: TGTGCCTGGACCGACAGCCTCTATGGCTACACCTTC. This chain connects TRBV30 to TRBJ1-2; possibly TRBD1 for D (5 bases). Trimming shortened V by 4 bases and J by 4 bases, and 10 bases separated the two germline ends. CDR3 length: 12 residues. Germline V gene lookup returns CDR1 GTSNPN and CDR2 SVGIG (reference sequence).